Listed here is a single T cell receptor beta chain. Its antigen remains unknown. These data come from a study of T cell responses to AZD1222 COVID-19 vaccine. Study-wide results and caveats: Spike-specific TCR breadth and depth went up after people got two AZD1222 doses.

CDR3 length: 15 residues. Trimming at V came to 6 bases and at J to 0 bases, leaving 4 bases not matched to a gene. Germline CDR1 SNHLY, CDR2 FYNNEI. TCRdb's copy holds only in-frame clones and misses some; the assay was immunoSEQ multiplex PCR. The repertoire holds under 150,000 clones, with almost 95% as singletons. V usage is TRBV2 and J usage is TRBJ1-3; 8 bases agree with TRBD1. The TCR was taken from an adult who received the AZD1222 COVID-19 vaccine. The sample here was peripheral blood, taken 28 days after the second AZD1222 dose. The CDR3 DNA follows: TGTGCCAGCAGAGACAGGGGATACTCTGGAAACACCATATATTTT. Translation: CASRDRGYSGNTIYF.